This T cell receptor beta chain was profiled in a study of blood T cell repertoires in COVID-19 (dated by TCRdb to 2018 to 2021). Turning to the overall study: The collaborator samples originated in the United States, Italy and Spain and spanned the acute and convalescent phases of COVID-19. The prospective study material was composed of cDNA or gDNA derived from T cells, B-cell-depleted T cells, or PBMCs. Subjects who had been exposed to COVID-19, were actively infected with it, or had recovered from it provided the deeply sampled blood TCRbeta repertoires that made up the dataset. The repertoires were released in a freely available public database meant as a resource for research on the immune response to SARS-CoV-2. Samples came from the ongoing ImmuneRACE study (first 160 participants) plus 1,254 subjects from 6 global collaborators. The sample metadata nearly always contained a de-identified subject ID, COVID-19 status, age in years and sex. Where available, HLA class I and class II types were obtained from metadata supplied by the sample provider rather than from assay-based typing.

Remarks on this clone: The clone's antigen remains unknown. Per-nucleotide qualities are absent, and no much larger clonotype sits a single base away.

The germline V gene (reference sequence) specifies LNHNV as CDR1 and YYDKDF as CDR2. Deletion took 10 bases off V and 6 bases off J, with a span of 24 bases between the germline ends. The CDR3, cysteine through phenylalanine, is 15 amino acids long. Only the CDR3 part of the read is kept: 45 bases, read in frame from the first base. The immunoSEQ Assay, a bias-controlled multiplex PCR, was used to amplify TCRbeta CDR3 regions from genomic DNA. The original methods were these. Nucleated cell counts per sample were estimated from amplification of reference gene primers within the assay. To quantify the absolute abundance of each unique TCRbeta CDR3 rearrangement, sequence reads were collapsed and filtered. For each sample, productive Simpson clonality was calculated as the square root of Simpson's diversity index over productive rearrangements. This is the immuneACCESS table as TCRdb keeps it, with only in-frame sequences that have V and J called. A part of the clones is gone; compared with another copy, unresolved V genes explain less than half, and the rest is unexplained. V and J calls and clone size are given by that table; D and trimming were obtained from the DNA. The sample includes more than 250,000 clones, with approximately 86% observed a single time. The ten biggest clones cover around 2.1% of the sample.

Results the study describes overall, beyond this receptor: The quantity of clinical and demographic metadata differed by source and by participant and was supplied without curation.

Samples from volunteer blood donors who had recovered from COVID-19 were contributed by a second Seattle source. Collaborating institutions collected whole blood in K2EDTA tubes following their own protocols. For TCRbeta analysis, collaborators shipped samples in one of three forms: frozen whole blood, isolated PBMCs, or DNA extracted from either of those sample types. The source of this sequence is a woman in her 30s who had recovered from COVID-19. The specimen was peripheral blood. This receptor chain uses TRBV15 and TRBJ1-1; TRBD1 could be the D gene, as 6 bases match. The CDR3 protein is CAIEVGGADPPEAFF. The nucleotide sequence reads TGTGCCATCGAGGTGGGGGGGGCGGACCCTCCTGAAGCTTTCTTT. Where the CDR3 stops, the reference TRBV15 and TRBJ1-1 genes take over; the full variable domain is DAMVIQNPRYQVTQFGKPVTLSCSQTLNHNVMYWYQQKSSQAPKLLFHYYDKDFNNEADTPDNFQSRRPNTSFCFLDIRSPGLGDTAMYLCAIEVGGADPPEAFFGQGTRLTVV.